These 3 T cell receptor beta chains came from one sample sequenced in a study of beta chain features in type 1 diabetes. Study-wide findings and caveats: All four CD4+ subsets from Type 1 diabetes patients carried moderately but significantly shorter TCRB CDR3s.

The authors reverse transcribed all of the isolated RNA, so sequencing captured expressed TCRB transcripts. Repertoires were generated with immunoSEQ multiplex PCR, while TCRdb's copy carries only in-frame clones and drops some. The sample has roughly 260,000 clones; about 11% are singletons. Their recognized antigens are unknown. Sample: naive CD4+ T cells from blood. These receptor sequences come from a man aged 25-45 years with type 1 diabetes.

This clone was detected only a few times. The chain combines TRBV6-5 with TRBJ2-7; a weak D match, TRBD1 (5 bases). The germline V and J ends were trimmed by 2 bases and 5 bases, with 10 bases remaining between them. CDR1 and CDR2 (germline): MNHEY, SVGAGI. This CDR3 contains 13 residues. The CDR3 DNA follows: TGTGCCAGCAGTTACGCAGGGTTCAACGAGCAGTACTTC. As protein: CASSYAGFNEQYF.

This chain uses TRBV14 with TRBJ2-1, with D uncertain. V was shortened by 0 bases and J by 12 bases, with 12 bases between the two germline ends. Germline lookup yields CDR1 SGHDN and CDR2 FVKESK. The CDR3 contains 13 residues. CDR3 protein: CASSQERGMGQFF. CDR3 nucleotide sequence: TGTGCCAGCAGCCAAGAACGAGGAATGGGGCAGTTCTTC.

This clone was counted only a few times. The gene calls are TRBV6-5 and TRBJ1-6, with 8 bases fitting TRBD1. CDR1 and CDR2 from the germline V gene are MNHEY and SVGAGI. V dropped 4 bases and J dropped 11; count of bases not matched to a gene: 7. This CDR3 comprises 14 residues. CDR3 DNA sequence: TGTGCCAGCAGTTCAGGACAGGGTGTGGCACCCCTCCACTTT. This sequence encodes CASSSGQGVAPLHF.